This paragraph reports one TCR beta chain. Every bit of the isolated RNA underwent reverse transcription, so sequencing read expressed TCRB transcripts. Here immunoSEQ multiplex PCR was the method, and the copy in TCRdb shows in-frame clones only, minus some. Of a few hundred thousand clones listed, 11% are singletons. This record belongs to a study of beta chain features in type 1 diabetes. Germline V CDR1 and CDR2: LGHNA, YNFKEQ. V lost 2 bases to trimming and J lost 2 bases; unmatched junction nucleotides: 12. This CDR3 region has 19 residues. This TCR was recovered from a woman in her thirties in good health. J is TRBJ2-1 and V is TRBV4-2, with TRBD1 matching 10 bases. The sequencing input was naive CD4+ T cells from blood. The CDR3 sequence: CASSQPGQGSDEAYNEQFF. CDR3 in DNA: TGTGCCAGCAGCCAACCGGGACAGGGGTCCGATGAAGCCTACAATGAGCAGTTCTTC.